This T cell receptor beta chain was identified in a study of human T cells and chemical hapten exposure (dated by TCRdb to about 2021). With regard to the full study: For sensitization, 2% DPC in acetone was applied to a 2 cm by 2 cm area of upper inner arm skin. For TCR sequencing, blood came from 25 to 35 alopecia patients at anywhere from one to four time points (pre-sensitization, 2, 6 and 24 weeks). Patch testing was done on the upper back using Finn chambers containing 0.01% DPC, and results were scored after 6 days according to International Contact Dermatitis Research Group standards. This study followed changes in the peripheral blood TCR repertoire in vivo during primary and secondary sensitization of alopecia patients to the hapten diphenylcyclopropenone (DPC). Libraries were pooled for sequencing, and variation in per-sample TCR yields was attributed mainly to small differences in library volumes within the pool. Blood samples were taken from patients before sensitization (week 0) and then at 2, 6 and about 24 weeks after DPC sensitization. Throughout the study period of roughly 24 weeks, patients also received therapeutic DPC doses to the scalp every week. The mostly female patient cohort included alopecia areata with under or over 50% scalp involvement, alopecia totalis and alopecia universalis.

V was cut back by 2 bases and J by 6 bases, leaving a gap of 14 bases between them. Including cysteine and phenylalanine, the CDR3 has 15 amino acids. The read is trimmed to its CDR3 DNA, 45 bases read in frame from base 1. CDR1 and CDR2 were assigned from the germline V gene as SGHTA and FQGTGA. Broad study findings and their caveats: Alopecia, a presumed autoimmune disease, was present in all patients, so the immune response of the patients might differ from that of healthy individuals. After repeated subsampling, changes were observed in the strength of the expansion versus patch-test correlation and in the threshold at which the correlation became significant. Expanded TCRs formed significantly more large CDR3 similarity clusters than pre-sensitization or healthy control sets, consistent with antigen-driven responses. Patch test score was positively correlated with the number of PT1 expanded TCRs, with significance at thresholds 8, 16 and 32 but not at 4. DPC sensitization did not change how many TCRs were above 1 in 1000 frequency, and no evidence was found of alterations in global repertoire structure.

Libraries were made using RACE. This sample was sequenced with a NextSeq 500. Library preparation attached unique molecular identifiers to individual cDNA molecules for quantitative, reproducible TCR counting. From each blood RNA sample, both TCR alpha and TCR beta chains were sequenced. In the authors' own workflow: A median of roughly 100,000 TCRs per sample was observed, with a range of about 20,000 to 700,000. V, J and CDR3 annotation of the TCR reads was performed with the Decombinator software suite. To make PS versus PT1 abundance plots, every sample was subsampled to the same number of TCRs (28,000). Expanded TCRs were defined as absent before sensitization and observed at least eight times at the 2-week time point. Using fastp trimming at Q25 and MiXCR clonotype assembly, TCRdb reanalyzed the public sequencing data and kept in-frame beta chains. Entries are consolidated by CDR3 protein sequence, retaining the most common genes and DNA. TCRdb's processing, not the authors' own work, is the source of the V and J calls. The table for this sample lists tens of thousands of distinct CDR3 sequences; about 10% of them were counted only once. 16% of the sample comes from the top ten.

This clonotype was counted between two and nine times. It has no known antigen specificity. Base qualities are missing; no much larger clone stands one base away. According to the study, the label for this sample's time point signals: patch test 3, about 24 weeks after DPC sensitization. In light of the paper, this sample's treatment or condition label describes: therapeutic diphenylcyclopropenone sensitization with weekly scalp DPC. At each patch-test visit, blood was drawn before the patch test was applied. Eligible patients were aged 18 to 70, diagnosed with alopecia, deemed suitable for DPC therapy, and excluded if pregnant. Total RNA was extracted from unfractionated whole blood collected in Tempus Blood RNA tubes.

This clonotype originated in a woman in her thirties or forties with alopecia areata. Some clones in this sample may be carry-over from other donors' samples. This material consisted of whole blood, taken in connection with sensitization to the hapten diphenylcyclopropenone (DPC). The V and J genes are TRBV7-3 and TRBJ1-5; perhaps TRBD1 is the D gene, with 6 bases matching. The sequenced DNA is TGTGCCAGCAGCTTACAGGGAGGACAGAGTCAGCCCCAGCATTTT. The translation is CASSLQGGQSQPQHF.